A single sample is the source of the 12 T cell receptor beta chains below, sequenced in a study of neoadjuvant nivolumab and ipilimumab in lung cancer. Libraries were prepared by immunoSEQ multiplex PCR; TCRdb keeps only in-frame clonotypes and omits some of them. The table has 13,000 or so clones, approximately 95% seen once. The sample was peripheral blood, taken after neoadjuvant nivolumab, alone or with ipilimumab, at or shortly before surgery. The receptors originated from an adult with non-small cell lung cancer.

The V call is TRBV6-1, the J call TRBJ2-5, with a weak D call TRBD1 (6 bases). The CDR3 covers 14 residues. Germline values: CDR1 MNHNS, CDR2 SASEGT. Trimming left V 8 bases short and J 4 bases short, with 17 bases between. CDR3 sequence (DNA): TGTGCCAGCGGCAACAGGGTCTCGGGAGAGACCCAGTACTTC. It translates to CASGNRVSGETQYF.

The chain is built from TRBV5-6 and TRBJ2-1, with D uncertain. Germline V gene data show CDR1 as SGHDT and CDR2 as YYEEEE. CDR3 length: 15 amino acids. Trimming cost V 3 bases and J 2 bases, with 12 bases left between them. CDR3 region: CASSWLSKTYNEQFF. For the CDR3, the DNA is TGTGCCAGCAGCTGGCTTAGCAAGACCTACAATGAGCAGTTCTTC.

This sequence joins TRBV5-6 and TRBJ2-5, with 12 bases aligning to TRBD2. V lost 5 bases, J lost 2 bases, and 7 bases stayed unmatched. Germline V gene data show CDR1 as SGHDT and CDR2 as YYEEEE. The CDR3 runs 16 residues. The CDR3 region is CASSPGLAGLQETQYF. In DNA, the CDR3 is TGTGCCAGCAGTCCCGGACTAGCGGGATTACAAGAGACCCAGTACTTC. Based on the CDR3 plus reference TRBV5-6 and TRBJ2-5, the full variable domain is DAGVTQSPTHLIKTRGQQVTLRCSPKSGHDTVSWYQQALGQGPQFIFQYYEEEERQRGNFPDRFSGHQFPNYSSELNVNALLLGDSALYLCASSPGLAGLQETQYFGPGTRLLVL.

This chain links TRBV6-4 with TRBJ2-2; D ambiguous. The CDR3 has 13 amino acids. The ends were cut back, 5 bases at V and 1 base at J, with 5 bases in the middle. Germline V lookup: CDR1 MRHNA, CDR2 SNTAGT. CDR3 sequence reads: CASSPGNTGELFF. Here the CDR3 DNA reads TGTGCCAGCAGTCCAGGGAACACCGGGGAGCTGTTTTTT.

CDR3 sequence reads: CASSYSLMLGKNIQYF. CDR3 in DNA: TGTGCCAGCAGTTACTCTCTCATGCTAGGCAAAAACATTCAGTACTTC. This sequence joins TRBV6-5 and TRBJ2-4; D remains ambiguous. Germline CDR1 and CDR2: MNHEY and SVGAGI. This CDR3 contains 16 residues. The ends were cut back, 0 bases at V and 3 bases at J, with 12 bases in the middle.

This clone was counted once. V and J are TRBV4-2 and TRBJ1-1; 7 nucleotides agree with TRBD1. The CDR3 has 15 residues. After removal of 4 bases from V and 5 bases from J, the junction contained 10 bases not matched to a gene. In germline, CDR1 is LGHNA, CDR2 YNFKEQ. The CDR3 region has the DNA TGTGCCAGCAGCCCACCGACAGGGAGGAGGACTGAAGCTTTCTTT. This codes for CASSPPTGRRTEAFF.

J is TRBJ2-1 and V is TRBV19; 15 bases match TRBD2. The germline CDR1 and CDR2 sequences are LNHDA and SQIVND (reference sequence). V lost 10 bases and J lost 10; bases outside the gene matches: 5. The CDR3 has 13 amino acids. The CDR3 sequence: CATGTSGRSEQFF. The CDR3 region has the DNA TGTGCCACAGGGACTAGCGGGAGGAGCGAGCAGTTCTTC.

The rearrangement links TRBV18 to TRBJ2-1, with D perhaps given as TRBD1 or TRBD2 (5 bases each). The germline V and J ends were trimmed by 0 bases and 5 bases, with 14 bases remaining between them. The CDR3 is 16 amino acids. The germline V gene encodes CDR1 KGHSH and CDR2 LQKENI. The chain's CDR3 is CASSPPRGVGDNEQFF. The CDR3, as DNA: TGTGCCAGCTCACCACCGCGAGGGGTAGGGGACAATGAGCAGTTCTTC.

This chain connects TRBV12-2 to TRBJ1-5; the D call TRBD1 from the table was never checked on the DNA. TRBV12-2 is tagged as a pseudogene. The CDR3 length is 19 residues. CDR3 sequence (DNA): TGTGCAAGTCGCTTTGAAGGATTTGGCGGCAGGGGAAGCAATCAGCCCCAGCATTTT. Amino acid sequence: CASRFEGFGGRGSNQPQHF.

The V gene is TRBV2, the J gene TRBJ1-4; 8 bases are shared with TRBD1. CDR1 is SNHLY, CDR2 FYNNEI, per germline. This CDR3 is 15 amino acids long. Trimming at V came to 6 bases and at J to 6 bases, leaving 9 bases not matched to a gene. CDR3 bases: TGTGCCAGCAGCGACGGACAGGGAGGGCATGAAAAACTGTTTTTT. Translated: CASSDGQGGHEKLFF.

This clone was detected only once. The V call is TRBV28, the J call TRBJ2-5, with D unclear. Germline assignment: CDR1 MDHEN and CDR2 SYDVKM. CDR3 length equals 12 residues. Deletions cut 7 bases from V and 2 bases from J, with 8 bases between. The CDR3, as DNA: TGTGCCAGCACGTCAGCTCAAGAGACCCAGTACTTC. This encodes CASTSAQETQYF.

This chain links TRBV19 with TRBJ2-7; no reliable D call. V was trimmed by 1 base and J by 3 bases, leaving 7 bases between them. This CDR3 spans 13 amino acids. Germline CDR1 LNHDA, CDR2 SQIVND (reference sequence). CDR3 amino acids: CASSIGSGYEQYF. CDR3 sequence (DNA): TGTGCCAGTAGTATAGGATCAGGCTACGAGCAGTACTTC.